These 19 T cell receptor beta chains share one sample of origin, sequenced in a study of identical twins. TCRdb called the 5' RACE reads again in MiXCR, with one record for every CDR3 protein. The sample shows some 630,000 distinct CDR3 sequences, around 7.5% of them seen only once. Separately, the same data were catalogued under a study of yellow fever vaccine responses in identical twins.

The source material was PBMCs. Receptors were obtained from a woman aged 18-29 years in good health.

The chain joins TRBV5-1 to TRBJ2-1; D perhaps matches TRBD1 (6 bases). CDR1 is SGHRS, CDR2 YFSETQ, per germline. V lost 2 bases, J lost 3 bases, and 15 bases lay in between. CDR3 length equals 16 residues. CDR3 in DNA: TGCGCCAGCAGCTTCGGTTCCGGACAGAACTACAATGAGCAGTTCTTC. Protein sequence: CASSFGSGQNYNEQFF. Full variable domain (remainder filled in from reference TRBV5-1 and TRBJ2-1): KAGVTQTPRYLIKTRGQQVTLSCSPISGHRSVSWYQQTPGQGLQFLFEYFSETQRNKGNFPGRFSGRQFSNSRSEMNVSTLELGDSALYLCASSFGSGQNYNEQFFGPGTRLTVL.

This clonotype appeared many times. The CDR3 reads CASSLGYGSNTDTQYF. As DNA, the CDR3 is TGCGCCAGCAGCTTGGGCTACGGGAGTAATACAGATACGCAGTATTTT. The rearrangement links TRBV5-1 to TRBJ2-3; a weak D match, TRBD2 (6 bases). V was pared by 0 bases and J by 3 bases, with 14 bases between. Germline V gene data show CDR1 as SGHRS and CDR2 as YFSETQ. This CDR3 comprises 16 residues.

The chain carries TRBV28 and TRBJ2-5; D remains unclear. This CDR3 region has 13 residues. In germline, CDR1 is MDHEN, CDR2 SYDVKM. The germline V and J ends were trimmed by 5 bases and 3 bases, with 10 bases remaining between them. The CDR3 DNA follows: TGTGCCAGCAGTCCTCTTAGGGAAGAGACCCAGTACTTC. Its translation: CASSPLREETQYF.

This rearrangement joins TRBV28 to TRBJ2-1, with D unresolved. The CDR3 runs to 13 residues. V lost 3 bases and J lost 6, with 9 bases in between. Germline CDR1 and CDR2: MDHEN and SYDVKM. In DNA form, the CDR3 reads TGTGCCAGCAGTTTTACTGGGTTCAATGAGCAGTTCTTC. Translation: CASSFTGFNEQFF.

In this sample, this clonotype turned up a few times. The rearrangement uses TRBV15 and TRBJ2-1; tentative D call: TRBD2 (5 bases). The ends were cut back, 1 base at V and 3 bases at J, with 16 bases in the middle. The CDR3 runs 17 residues. Germline V gives CDR1 LNHNV, CDR2 YYDKDF (reference sequence). Here the CDR3 reads CATSRARYSEGYNEQFF. CDR3 bases: TGTGCCACCAGCAGAGCCCGGTACTCTGAGGGCTACAATGAGCAGTTCTTC.

V usage is TRBV15 and J usage is TRBJ2-1, with 7 bases lining up with TRBD2. The CDR3 spans 16 residues. V lost 0 bases to trimming and J lost 5 bases; unmatched junction nucleotides: 7. Germline values: CDR1 LNHNV, CDR2 YYDKDF (reference sequence). CDR3 amino acids: CATSRDRAGVNNEQFF. The CDR3 region has the DNA TGTGCCACCAGCAGAGATAGGGCGGGGGTTAACAATGAGCAGTTCTTC.

This clonotype was recorded at least ten times. The genes are TRBV5-1 and TRBJ1-6; 10 positions agree with TRBD1. Germline values: CDR1 SGHRS, CDR2 YFSETQ. The CDR3 totals 15 residues. V gave up 2 bases and J gave up 10 bases; unmatched junction bases: 6. The CDR3 is CASSLGTGAFSPLHF. CDR3 DNA: TGCGCCAGCAGCTTAGGGACAGGGGCTTTCTCACCCCTCCACTTT. The full variable domain, in which reference TRBV5-1 and TRBJ1-6 provide the parts outside the CDR3, is KAGVTQTPRYLIKTRGQQVTLSCSPISGHRSVSWYQQTPGQGLQFLFEYFSETQRNKGNFPGRFSGRQFSNSRSEMNVSTLELGDSALYLCASSLGTGAFSPLHFGNGTRLTVT.

This clonotype turned up a few times. V usage is TRBV12-3 or TRBV12-4 and J usage is TRBJ2-2; 7 bases map to TRBD2. This CDR3 has 16 amino acids. The ends lost 7 bases at V and 4 bases at J; junction bases unmatched: 12. CDR3 bases: TGTGCCAGCAACCGTTGGCGGGGGATCCCCACCGGGGAGCTGTTTTTT. Protein: CASNRWRGIPTGELFF.

This clonotype has more than one count but fewer than ten. The chain employs TRBV2 and TRBJ2-5; no definite D call. The CDR3 is made up of 11 amino acids. The V and J ends lost 3 bases and 7 bases respectively, with 6 bases between them. Germline CDR1 SNHLY, CDR2 FYNNEI. This CDR3 reads CASSDYGTQYF. For the CDR3, the DNA is TGTGCCAGCAGTGACTATGGGACCCAGTACTTC.

This clonotype was recorded a few times. The chain joins TRBV7-8 to TRBJ1-5, with 7 bases identical to TRBD1. CDR3 length: 20 amino acids. From germline, CDR1 is SGHVS and CDR2 FQNEAQ. Trimming took 4 bases from V and 2 from J; bases not matched to a gene: 20. The CDR3: CASSSYGQALYDYGNQPQHF. CDR3 DNA sequence: TGTGCCAGCAGCTCCTACGGACAGGCCTTGTATGATTATGGCAATCAGCCCCAGCATTTT.

J is TRBJ2-1 and V is TRBV20-1, with 12 positions matching TRBD2. Germline V gene lookup returns CDR1 DFQATT and CDR2 SNEGSKA (reference sequence). The CDR3 extends over 17 amino acids. Trimming took 3 bases from V and 8 from J; bases not matched to a gene: 14. CDR3 coding DNA: TGCAGTGCTAGTCGCACCCCGACTAGCGGGAGTCTCCATGAGCAGTTCTTC. Amino acids: CSASRTPTSGSLHEQFF.

This chain joins TRBV29-1 and TRBJ2-7, with D possibly TRBD2 on 5 matching bases. V was clipped by 4 bases and J by 2 bases, with 9 bases between them. The CDR3 sequence is 12 residues long. Germline assignment: CDR1 SQVTM and CDR2 ANQGSEA. This chain's CDR3 is CSVGGSPYEQYF. The CDR3 nucleotides are TGCAGCGTTGGAGGGAGCCCCTACGAGCAGTACTTC.

The chain has TRBV5-1 and TRBJ2-7, with 11 positions matching TRBD2. Germline CDR1 reads SGHRS; CDR2 reads YFSETQ. This CDR3 region has 18 residues. J gave up 2 bases and V 2 bases, and 12 bases lay outside the gene matches. Written as DNA, the CDR3 is TGCGCCAGCAGCTTAGGCCTGACTAGCGGGATGACGACCTACGAGCAGTACTTC. Residues: CASSLGLTSGMTTYEQYF.

Ten or more counts support this clonotype. V is TRBV6-5 and J is TRBJ2-6, with D possibly matching TRBD1 (5 bases). The CDR3 has 16 amino acids. Trimming took off 0 bases at V and 1 base at J, with 7 bases between the two ends. Germline lookup yields CDR1 MNHEY and CDR2 SVGAGI. The CDR3 sequence is CASSYSRASGANVLTF. The CDR3 DNA reads as TGTGCCAGCAGTTACTCCAGGGCTTCTGGGGCCAACGTCCTGACTTTC.

There are a few counts of this clonotype. The chain has TRBV29-1 and TRBJ2-3, with D perhaps TRBD2 (7 bases). Trimming took off 6 bases at V and 6 bases at J, with 16 bases between the two ends. The CDR3 loop spans 13 amino acids. Germline V lookup: CDR1 SQVTM, CDR2 ANQGSEA. The CDR3 sequence: CSVLSPGGDTQYF. The CDR3 DNA sequence: TGCAGCGTCCTCTCCCCGGGGGGCGATACGCAGTATTTT.

This clonotype has a handful of counts. The chain couples TRBV5-6 to TRBJ2-2, with D possibly matching TRBD2 (5 bases). In germline, CDR1 is SGHDT, CDR2 YYEEEE. V dropped 1 base and J dropped 3 bases, with 10 bases sitting between them. The CDR3 is 15 residues long. The CDR3 coding sequence is TGTGCCAGCAGCTTGACCCGACTATACACCGGGGAGCTGTTTTTT. This translates into CASSLTRLYTGELFF.

This clonotype was detected a few times. J is TRBJ2-5 and V is TRBV27; 12 bases are shared with TRBD1. The germline V gene encodes CDR1 MNHEY and CDR2 SMNVEV (reference sequence). This CDR3 region has 15 residues. Trimming took 4 bases from V and 5 from J; bases not matched to a gene: 5. The CDR3 loop reads CASSYGTGGWETQYF. The CDR3 DNA reads as TGTGCCAGCAGTTACGGGACAGGGGGCTGGGAGACCCAGTACTTC.

This clonotype has more than one count but fewer than ten. The chain links TRBV6-1 to TRBJ2-6, with 11 bases lining up with TRBD1. The ends lost 6 bases at V and 2 bases at J; junction bases unmatched: 6. Germline V CDR1 and CDR2: MNHNS, SASEGT. The CDR3 sequence is 17 residues long. The CDR3 bases are TGTGCCAGCAGGCCCGGGACAGGGGGAGCTGGGGCCAACGTCCTGACTTTC. Protein: CASRPGTGGAGANVLTF.

This clonotype has ten or more counts. The chain uses TRBV29-1 and TRBJ2-3; possibly TRBD1 for D (5 bases). Trimming stripped 8 bases from V and 4 bases from J, with 22 bases between. The CDR3 is made up of 15 amino acids. CDR1 SQVTM and CDR2 ANQGSEA come from the germline V gene. The CDR3 sequence is CSTTPGLVSSDTQYF. The CDR3 nucleotides read TGCAGCACCACCCCAGGGCTAGTGTCATCAGATACGCAGTATTTT.